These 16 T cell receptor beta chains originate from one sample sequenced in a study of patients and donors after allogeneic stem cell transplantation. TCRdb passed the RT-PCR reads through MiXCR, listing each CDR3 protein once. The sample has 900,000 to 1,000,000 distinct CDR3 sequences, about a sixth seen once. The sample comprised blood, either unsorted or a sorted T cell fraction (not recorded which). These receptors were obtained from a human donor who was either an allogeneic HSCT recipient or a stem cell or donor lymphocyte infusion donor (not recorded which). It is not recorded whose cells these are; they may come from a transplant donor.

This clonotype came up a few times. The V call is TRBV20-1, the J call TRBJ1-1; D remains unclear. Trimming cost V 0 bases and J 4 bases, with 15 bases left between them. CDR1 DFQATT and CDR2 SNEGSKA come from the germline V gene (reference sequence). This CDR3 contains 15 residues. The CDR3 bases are TGCAGTGCTAGAGATTGGCGGAACCCGGGCACTGAAGCTTTCTTT. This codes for CSARDWRNPGTEAFF.

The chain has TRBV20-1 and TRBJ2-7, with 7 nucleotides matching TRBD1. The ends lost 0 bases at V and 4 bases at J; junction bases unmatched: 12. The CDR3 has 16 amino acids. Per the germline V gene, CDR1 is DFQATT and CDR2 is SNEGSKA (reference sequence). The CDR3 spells CSARDPRTGMGYEQYF. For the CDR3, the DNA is TGCAGTGCTAGAGACCCCCGGACAGGCATGGGTTACGAGCAGTACTTC.

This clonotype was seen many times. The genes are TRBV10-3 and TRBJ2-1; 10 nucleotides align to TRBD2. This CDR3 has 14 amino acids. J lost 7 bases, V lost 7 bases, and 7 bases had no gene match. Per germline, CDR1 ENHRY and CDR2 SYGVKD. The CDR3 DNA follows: TGTGCCATCACATCCCTAGCGGGAGCGAATGAGCAGTTCTTC. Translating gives CAITSLAGANEQFF.

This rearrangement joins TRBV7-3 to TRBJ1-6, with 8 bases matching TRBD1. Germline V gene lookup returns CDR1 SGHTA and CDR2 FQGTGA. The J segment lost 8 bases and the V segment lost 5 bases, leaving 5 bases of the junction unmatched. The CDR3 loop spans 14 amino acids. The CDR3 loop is CASSVRDRYSPLHF. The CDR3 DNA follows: TGTGCCAGCAGCGTACGGGACAGGTATTCACCCCTCCACTTT.

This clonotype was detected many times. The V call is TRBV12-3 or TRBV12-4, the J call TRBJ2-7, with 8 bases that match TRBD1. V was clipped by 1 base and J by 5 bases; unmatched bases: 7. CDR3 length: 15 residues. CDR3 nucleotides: TGTGCCAGCAGTTTAGGGGCAGGGGGCTCGGACGAGCAGTACTTC. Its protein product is CASSLGAGGSDEQYF.

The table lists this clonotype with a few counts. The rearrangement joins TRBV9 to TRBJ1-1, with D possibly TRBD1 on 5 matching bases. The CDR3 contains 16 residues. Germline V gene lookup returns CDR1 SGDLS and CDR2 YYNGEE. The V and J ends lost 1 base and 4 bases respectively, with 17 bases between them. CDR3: CASSVRAGTAGTEAFF. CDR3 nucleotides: TGTGCCAGCAGCGTAAGGGCAGGGACGGCGGGCACTGAAGCTTTCTTT.

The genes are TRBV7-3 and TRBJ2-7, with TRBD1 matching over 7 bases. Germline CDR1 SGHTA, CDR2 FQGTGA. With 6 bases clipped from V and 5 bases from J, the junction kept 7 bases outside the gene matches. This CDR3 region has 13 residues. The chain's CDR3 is CASSPSTGHEQYF. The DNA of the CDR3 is TGTGCCAGCAGTCCCTCGACAGGGCACGAGCAGTACTTC.

CDR3 residues: CASSLVMTSGSNEQFF. CDR3 bases: TGTGCCAGCAGCTTAGTCATGACTAGCGGGAGTAATGAGCAGTTCTTC. The chain combines TRBV7-9 with TRBJ2-1; 12 bases are a match to TRBD2. The J segment lost 7 bases and the V segment lost 1 base, leaving 5 bases of the junction unmatched. Germline CDR1 and CDR2: SEHNR and FQNEAQ (reference sequence). The CDR3 sequence is 16 residues long. Filled out from reference TRBV7-9 and TRBJ2-1, the complete variable domain reads DTGVSQNPRHKITKRGQNVTFRCDPISEHNRLYWYRQTLGQGPEFLTYFQNEAQLEKSRLLSDRFSAERPKGSFSTLEIQRTEQGDSAMYLCASSLVMTSGSNEQFFGPGTRLTVL.

The CDR3 DNA follows: TGCGCCAGCAGCTTGGGCGACTTTAGCTCTGGAAACACCATATATTTT. It yields the protein CASSLGDFSSGNTIYF. The rearrangement uses TRBV5-1 and TRBJ1-3, with no clear D. The CDR3 covers 16 residues. The V gene lost 0 bases and the J gene lost 0 bases, with 10 bases spanning the gap. Germline V lookup: CDR1 SGHRS, CDR2 YFSETQ.

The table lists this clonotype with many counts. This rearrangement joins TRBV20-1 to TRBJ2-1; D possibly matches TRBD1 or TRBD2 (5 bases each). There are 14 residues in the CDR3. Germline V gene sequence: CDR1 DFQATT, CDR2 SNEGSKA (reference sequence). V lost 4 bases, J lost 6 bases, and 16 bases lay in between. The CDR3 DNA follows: TGCAGTGCTACCGGGACCCCTCGACCCAATGAGCAGTTCTTC. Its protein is CSATGTPRPNEQFF.

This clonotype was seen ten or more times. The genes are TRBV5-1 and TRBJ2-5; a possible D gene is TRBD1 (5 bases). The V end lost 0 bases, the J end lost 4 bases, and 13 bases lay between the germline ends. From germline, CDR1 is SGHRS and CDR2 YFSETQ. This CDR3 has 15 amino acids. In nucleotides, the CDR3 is TGCGCCAGCAGCTTGGCTCAGGGTGGGTCAGAGACCCAGTACTTC. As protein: CASSLAQGGSETQYF.

CDR3 DNA sequence: TGTGCCAGCAGCTTTAGAGGTCCGGGGCAGCCCCAGCATTTT. Protein sequence: CASSFRGPGQPQHF. The V and J genes are TRBV7-2 and TRBJ1-5, with D unresolved. CDR1 and CDR2 (germline): SGHTA, FQGNSA. With 3 bases removed from V and 7 bases from J, the gap between germline ends came to 13 bases. CDR3 length: 14 amino acids.

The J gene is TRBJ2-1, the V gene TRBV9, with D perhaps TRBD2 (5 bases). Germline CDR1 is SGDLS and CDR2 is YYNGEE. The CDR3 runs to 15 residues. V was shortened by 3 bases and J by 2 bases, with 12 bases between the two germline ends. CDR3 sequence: CASSGPSRTYNEQFF. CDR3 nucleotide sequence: TGTGCCAGCAGCGGACCTAGCAGAACCTACAATGAGCAGTTCTTC.

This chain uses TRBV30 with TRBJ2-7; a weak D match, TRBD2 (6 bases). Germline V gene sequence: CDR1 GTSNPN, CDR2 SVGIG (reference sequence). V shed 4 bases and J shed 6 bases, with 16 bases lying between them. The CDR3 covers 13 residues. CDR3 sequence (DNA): TGTGCCTGGAATCCCGGGGGACCCTTCGAGCAGTACTTC. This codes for CAWNPGGPFEQYF.

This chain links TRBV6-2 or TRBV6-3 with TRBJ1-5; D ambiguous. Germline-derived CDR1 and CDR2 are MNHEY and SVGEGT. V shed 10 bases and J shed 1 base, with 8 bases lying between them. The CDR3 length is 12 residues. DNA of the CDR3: TGTGCCAAAACACGGAGCAATCAGCCCCAGCATTTT. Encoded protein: CAKTRSNQPQHF.

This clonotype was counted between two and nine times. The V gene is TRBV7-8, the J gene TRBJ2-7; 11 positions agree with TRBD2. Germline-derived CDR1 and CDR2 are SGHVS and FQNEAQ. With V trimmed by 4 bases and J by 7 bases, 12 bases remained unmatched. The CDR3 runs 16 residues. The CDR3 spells CASSSPGTSGLEEQYF. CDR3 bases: TGTGCCAGCAGCTCGCCTGGGACTAGCGGATTGGAGGAGCAGTACTTC.